The 4 T cell receptor beta chains below come from one sample, sequenced in a study of beta chain features in type 1 diabetes. Every bit of the isolated RNA underwent reverse transcription, so sequencing read expressed TCRB transcripts. The table came from immunoSEQ multiplex PCR; TCRdb's copy has only in-frame clones and leaves some out. This sample yields 300,000 to 400,000 clones, of which 9.6% are seen a single time; about 0.6% belongs to the top ten. Their recognized antigens are unknown. Points from the study as a whole: The study found moderately but significantly shorter TCRB CDR3s in all four CD4+ subsets of Type 1 diabetes patients.

Input material: central memory CD4+ T cells from blood. The source of these receptors is a man aged 25-45 years with type 1 diabetes.

The J gene is TRBJ2-6, the V gene TRBV7-2; D gene ambiguous. Germline V gene lookup returns CDR1 SGHTA and CDR2 FQGNSA. The CDR3 totals 16 residues. The germline V and J ends were trimmed by 8 bases and 4 bases, with 18 bases remaining between them. In DNA form, the CDR3 reads TGTGCCAGCCCTGAGGCCGTAAAAGAGGGGGCCAACGTCCTGACTTTC. Amino acids: CASPEAVKEGANVLTF. Full variable domain (remainder filled in from reference TRBV7-2 and TRBJ2-6): GAGVSQSPSNKVTEKGKDVELRCDPISGHTALYWYRQSLGQGLEFLIYFQGNSAPDKSGLPSDRFSAERTGGSVSTLTIQRTQQEDSAVYLCASPEAVKEGANVLTFGAGSRLTVL.

The chain couples TRBV6-6 to TRBJ1-1; no clear D. The V end lost 5 bases, the J end lost 2 bases, and 9 bases lay between the germline ends. The CDR3 covers 13 residues. Germline V gene lookup returns CDR1 MNHNY and CDR2 SVGAGI (reference sequence). CDR3 amino acids: CASSPHHNTEAFF. The CDR3 DNA is TGTGCCAGCAGTCCCCACCACAACACTGAAGCTTTCTTT.

The CDR3 bases are TGTGCCAGCAGCTTTTCCCAGGGCACTGAAGCTTTCTTT. Translation gives CASSFSQGTEAFF. The chain joins TRBV11-3 to TRBJ1-1; tentative D call: TRBD1 (5 bases). CDR3 length: 13 residues. V lost 3 bases, J lost 4 bases, and 9 bases lay in between. Germline V gene sequence: CDR1 SGHNT, CDR2 YENEEA.

The chain couples TRBV14 to TRBJ2-5; TRBD2 aligns across 8 bases. Germline CDR1 reads SGHDN; CDR2 reads FVKESK. There are 13 residues in the CDR3. V lost 4 bases to trimming and J lost 7 bases; unmatched junction nucleotides: 5. In DNA form, the CDR3 reads TGTGCCAGCAGCCTTCCGGGGGGGCGGACCCAGTACTTC. It is translated as CASSLPGGRTQYF.